Below are 17 T cell receptor beta chains sequenced from a single sample in a study of T cell responses to AZD1222 COVID-19 vaccine. TCRdb's table, derived via immunoSEQ multiplex PCR, lists solely in-frame clones and lacks some. The repertoire holds 150,000 to 200,000 clones, with approximately 86% as singletons. The sample here was peripheral blood, taken 28 days after the second AZD1222 dose. The receptor source for this set is an adult who received the AZD1222 COVID-19 vaccine.

V is TRBV10-3 and J is TRBJ2-7, with D perhaps matching TRBD2 (5 bases). The V gene's germline CDR1 is ENHRY and CDR2 SYGVKD. V dropped 0 bases and J dropped 8 bases, with 8 bases sitting between them. The CDR3 sequence is 12 residues long. CDR3 residues: CAISESRAQQYF. The CDR3 nucleotides read TGTGCCATCAGTGAGTCGAGGGCTCAGCAGTACTTC.

The chain carries TRBV25-1 and TRBJ1-6; TRBD1 is a possible D gene (6 bases). CDR1 and CDR2 from the germline V gene are MGHDK and SYGVNS. The ends were cut back, 0 bases at V and 9 bases at J, with 12 bases in the middle. The CDR3 length is 15 residues. Here the CDR3 DNA reads TGTGCCAGCAGTGAATACCCGAGGGGGGGTTCACCCCTCCACTTT. This encodes CASSEYPRGGSPLHF.

The chain joins TRBV19 to TRBJ2-3, with 7 bases that match TRBD1. V shed 10 bases and J 2 bases; nucleotides not matched to a gene: 6. CDR1 is LNHDA and CDR2 is SQIVND in the germline V gene (reference sequence). This CDR3 comprises 13 residues. The CDR3 nucleotides read TGTGCCACCGCGGACAGGTCCACAGATACGCAGTATTTT. Residues: CATADRSTDTQYF.

This clone was counted a single time. This chain links TRBV10-3 with TRBJ2-1; D possibly matches TRBD1 or TRBD2 (5 bases each). CDR3 length: 13 amino acids. Germline V CDR1 and CDR2: ENHRY, SYGVKD. Trimming removed 6 bases at V and 6 bases at J, with 12 bases between. The CDR3 protein is CAISNGTANEQFF. The CDR3 nucleotides are TGTGCCATCAGCAACGGGACGGCCAATGAGCAGTTCTTC.

J is TRBJ1-1 and V is TRBV19, with TRBD1 matching 7 bases. The V and J ends lost 8 bases and 3 bases, in that order; junction bases with no gene match: 3. There are 12 residues in the CDR3. Germline-derived CDR1 and CDR2 are LNHDA and SQIVND (reference sequence). Here the CDR3 DNA reads TGTGCCAGTCGGGACAGTGACACTGAAGCTTTCTTT. It is translated as CASRDSDTEAFF.

The rearrangement links TRBV7-2 to TRBJ2-1; 10 bases are a match to TRBD2. The CDR3 is made up of 16 amino acids. Germline assignment: CDR1 SGHTA and CDR2 FQGNSA. Trimming at V came to 5 bases and at J to 5 bases, leaving 9 bases not matched to a gene. The CDR3 spells CASSPMTSGLNNEQFF. In nucleotides, the CDR3 is TGTGCCAGCAGCCCCATGACTAGCGGGTTAAACAATGAGCAGTTCTTC.

This clone occurred a few times. The V call is TRBV2, the J call TRBJ2-7; D unresolved. This CDR3 is built from 12 residues. V was shortened by 8 bases and J by 0 bases, with 8 bases between the two germline ends. Germline V CDR1 and CDR2: SNHLY, FYNNEI. The CDR3 loop reads CASYSYSYEQYF. The CDR3 nucleotides read TGTGCCAGCTATAGCTACTCCTACGAGCAGTACTTC. Full variable domain (remainder filled in from reference TRBV2 and TRBJ2-7): EPEVTQTPSHQVTQMGQEVILRCVPISNHLYFYWYRQILGQKVEFLVSFYNNEISEKSEIFDDQFSVERPDGSNFTLKIRSTKLEDSAMYFCASYSYSYEQYFGPGTRLTVT.

The rearrangement joins TRBV6-6 to TRBJ2-1, with 8 bases matching TRBD2. This CDR3 region has 14 residues. V was clipped by 7 bases and J by 4 bases; unmatched bases: 6. Germline V gives CDR1 MNHNY, CDR2 SVGAGI (reference sequence). Written as DNA, the CDR3 is TGTGCCAGCAAAGCTCGGGGGGGTTACAATGAGCAGTTCTTC. It specifies CASKARGGYNEQFF.

The chain is built from TRBV7-9 and TRBJ2-7; D might be TRBD1 or TRBD2, each matching 5 bases. CDR1 is SEHNR, CDR2 FQNEAQ, per germline (reference sequence). Trimming removed 5 bases from V and 0 bases from J, with 14 bases in between. This CDR3 contains 15 residues. The CDR3 region is CASSITGRSSYEQYF. The CDR3 DNA reads TGTGCCAGCAGCATTACGGGACGCAGCTCCTACGAGCAGTACTTC.

The gene calls are TRBV13 and TRBJ1-3, with unresolved D. CDR1 is PRHDT, CDR2 FYEKMQ, per germline (reference sequence). The CDR3 sequence is 13 residues long. Deletions cut 11 bases from V and 4 bases from J, with 15 bases between. The CDR3: CAQHSRQGNTIYF. CDR3 DNA: TGTGCCCAGCACTCCAGACAAGGAAACACCATATATTTT.

The chain links TRBV12-3 or TRBV12-4 to TRBJ1-1; 7 nucleotides align to TRBD1. V lost 5 bases and J lost 7; bases outside the gene matches: 4. The CDR3 has 12 amino acids. CDR3 sequence: CASSLRQGEAFF. The CDR3 DNA sequence: TGTGCCAGCAGTCTTAGACAGGGTGAAGCTTTCTTT.

The rearrangement links TRBV9 to TRBJ2-3, with D uncertain. With 4 bases removed from V and 3 bases from J, the gap between germline ends came to 3 bases. CDR1 is SGDLS, CDR2 YYNGEE, per germline. This CDR3 region has 11 residues. Written as DNA, the CDR3 is TGTGCCAGCAGCTCAACAGATACGCAGTATTTT. The encoded protein is CASSSTDTQYF.

This chain connects TRBV7-6 to TRBJ2-7; tentative D call: TRBD1 (7 bases). The CDR3 has 17 amino acids. V was cut by 5 bases and J by 4 bases, with 24 bases left in between. Germline V gene lookup returns CDR1 SGHVS and CDR2 FNYEAQ. CDR3 region: CASSRLSGGGYEYEQYF. In nucleotides, the CDR3 is TGTGCCAGCAGCCGCCTTTCAGGGGGAGGTTATGAGTACGAGCAGTACTTC.

This clone was counted between two and nine times. The V and J genes are TRBV2 and TRBJ2-3; 9 nucleotides match TRBD2. Germline loops: CDR1 SNHLY, CDR2 FYNNEI. The V and J ends lost 8 bases and 3 bases, in that order; junction bases with no gene match: 12. The CDR3 extends over 16 amino acids. In nucleotides, the CDR3 is TGTGCCAGCGCTGGGGCGATAGCGGGGGCGACAGATACGCAGTATTTT. As protein: CASAGAIAGATDTQYF.

The rearrangement links TRBV30 to TRBJ2-5; D unclear. The germline V and J ends were trimmed by 0 bases and 4 bases, with 9 bases remaining between them. The CDR3 totals 13 residues. CDR1 is GTSNPN, CDR2 SVGIG, per germline (reference sequence). CDR3 region: CAWSVGLGETQYF. In DNA, the CDR3 is TGTGCCTGGAGTGTAGGGCTAGGAGAGACCCAGTACTTC.

J is TRBJ2-3 and V is TRBV9, with D tentatively TRBD2 (6 bases). V dropped 0 bases and J dropped 6 bases, with 14 bases sitting between them. Germline lookup yields CDR1 SGDLS and CDR2 YYNGEE. This CDR3 region has 15 residues. CDR3 sequence (DNA): TGTGCCAGCAGCGTAGCGGAGGGTTTCCCGGATACGCAGTATTTT. Translated: CASSVAEGFPDTQYF.

V and J are TRBV10-3 and TRBJ2-3; 8 bases match TRBD1. The CDR3 sequence is 14 residues long. The germline V gene has CDR1 ENHRY and CDR2 SYGVKD. V lost 4 bases to trimming and J lost 1 base; unmatched junction nucleotides: 1. CDR3 in amino acids: CAISGTGRTDTQYF. As DNA, the CDR3 is TGTGCCATCAGTGGGACAGGGCGCACAGATACGCAGTATTTT.